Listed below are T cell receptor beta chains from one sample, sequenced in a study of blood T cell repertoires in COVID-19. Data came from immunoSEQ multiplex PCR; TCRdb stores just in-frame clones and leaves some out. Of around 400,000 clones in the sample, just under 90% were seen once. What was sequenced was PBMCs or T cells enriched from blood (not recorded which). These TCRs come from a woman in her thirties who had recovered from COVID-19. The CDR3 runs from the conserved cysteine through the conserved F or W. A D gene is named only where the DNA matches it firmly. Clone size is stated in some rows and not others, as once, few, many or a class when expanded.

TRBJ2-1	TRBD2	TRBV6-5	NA	TGTGCCAGCATCTTAGCGGGGGGGTACAATGAGCAGTTCTTC	CASILAGGYNEQFF
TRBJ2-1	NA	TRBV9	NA	TGTGCCAGCAGCAGGGGAAACTGGCTCAATGAGCAGTTCTTC	CASSRGNWLNEQFF
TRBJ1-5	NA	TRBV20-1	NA	TGCAGTGCCAGTGCGCCCTCCGGGGGTAGCAATCAGCCCCAGCATTTT	CSASAPSGGSNQPQHF
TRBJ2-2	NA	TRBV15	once	TGTGCCACCAGCAGAGGCGTTCCCGGGGAGCTGTTTTTT	CATSRGVPGELFF
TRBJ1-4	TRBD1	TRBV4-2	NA	TGTGCCAGCAGCCAAGATCTCCGAAAAATACAGGGGGCTTGGGAAAAACTGTTTTTT	CASSQDLRKIQGAWEKLFF
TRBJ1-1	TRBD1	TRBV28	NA	TGTGCCAGCATCCTGACAGGGGATTGGACTGAAGCTTTCTTT	CASILTGDWTEAFF
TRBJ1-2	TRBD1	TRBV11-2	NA	TGTGCCAGCAGCTTTGACCGAGAGACAGGGACCTTC	CASSFDRETGTF
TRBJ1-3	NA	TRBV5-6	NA	TGTGCCAGCAGCTTGAATCTTCCAGCCTACTACTCTGGAAACACCATATATTTT	CASSLNLPAYYSGNTIYF
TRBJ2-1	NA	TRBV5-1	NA	TGCGCCAGCAGCTTTTTCTCTCCCCGCGATGAGCAGTTCTTC	CASSFFSPRDEQFF
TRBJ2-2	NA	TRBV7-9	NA	TGTGCCAGCAGCCTACTGACAGTTCCCGGGGAGCTGTTTTTT	CASSLLTVPGELFF
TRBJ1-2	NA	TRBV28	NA	TGTGCCAGCAGTTTTTCCCAGGGGAACTATGGCTACACCTTC	CASSFSQGNYGYTF
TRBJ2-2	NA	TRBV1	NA	TGCACCAGCAGCCAAGCTTTTGCGGCGAACACCGGGGAGCTGTTTTTT	CTSSQAFAANTGELFF
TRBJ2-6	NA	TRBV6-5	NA	TGTGCCAGCGGTCTACAGGGTTCTGGGGCCAACGTCCTGACTTTC	CASGLQGSGANVLTF
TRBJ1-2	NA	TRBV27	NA	TGTGCCAGCAGTTTATCCGGGGATTTCTATGGCTACACCTTC	CASSLSGDFYGYTF
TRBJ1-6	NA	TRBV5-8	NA	TGTGCCAGCAGACTCGGGGGGTATCGACATAGTAGTTCACCCCTCCACTTT	CASRLGGYRHSSSPLHF
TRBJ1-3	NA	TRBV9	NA	TGTGCCAGCAGCGCGGGAGCTGGAAACACCATATATTTT	CASSAGAGNTIYF
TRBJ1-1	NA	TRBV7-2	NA	TGTGCCAGCAGCTTAGATCGGGCTGAAGCTTTCTTT	CASSLDRAEAFF
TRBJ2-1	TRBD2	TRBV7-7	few	TGTGCCAGCAGCCGCGACCCTAGCGGGACCAATGAGCAGTTCTTC	CASSRDPSGTNEQFF
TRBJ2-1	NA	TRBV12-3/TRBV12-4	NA	TGTGCCACCCGGGGTCACGGAAATGAGCAGTTCTTC	CATRGHGNEQFF
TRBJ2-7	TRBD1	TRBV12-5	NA	TGTGCTAGTGAGGGGGCAGCCTACGAGCAGTACTTC	CASEGAAYEQYF
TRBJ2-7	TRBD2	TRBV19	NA	TGTGCCAGTAGTGACCCAGCTAGCGGGGGGCACTACGAGCAGTACTTC	CASSDPASGGHYEQYF
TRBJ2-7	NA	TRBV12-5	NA	TGTGCTAGTGGTTTATCAAAAATTGAGCAGTACTTC	CASGLSKIEQYF
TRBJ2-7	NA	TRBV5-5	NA	TGTGCCAGCAGCTTTTCGGCGTACCAGGGGAACTACGAGCAGTACTTC	CASSFSAYQGNYEQYF
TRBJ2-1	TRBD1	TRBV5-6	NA	TGTGCCAGCAGCTTGTTCCGACAGGGGCCCTACAATGAGCAGTTCTTC	CASSLFRQGPYNEQFF
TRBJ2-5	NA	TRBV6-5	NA	TGTGCCAGCAGGTCCGATGGTGCGTTTGAGACCCAGTACTTC	CASRSDGAFETQYF
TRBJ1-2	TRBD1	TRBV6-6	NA	TGTGCCAGCAGTTACTCGCCGACAGGGTATAACTATGGCTACACCTTC	CASSYSPTGYNYGYTF
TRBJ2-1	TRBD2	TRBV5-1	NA	TGCGCCAGCAGCTTGGAGGCTAGCGGGTCCTACAATGAGCAGTTCTTC	CASSLEASGSYNEQFF
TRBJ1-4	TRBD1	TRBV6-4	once	TGTGCCAGCAGTTCGGACAGGGGAAAAAAACTGTTTTTT	CASSSDRGKKLFF
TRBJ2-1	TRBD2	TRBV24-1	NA	TGTGCCACCAGTGATTCTTGGGCTAGCGGGAGTATCGATGAGCAGTTCTTC	CATSDSWASGSIDEQFF
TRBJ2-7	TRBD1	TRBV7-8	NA	TGTGCCAGCAGCTTGGGGACAGGGCTCGTGGGAAACCTGGAGCAGTACTTC	CASSLGTGLVGNLEQYF
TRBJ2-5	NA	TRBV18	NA	TGTGCCAGCTCACCAAACCTGCCCTGGACAGATCAAGAGACCCAGTACTTC	CASSPNLPWTDQETQYF
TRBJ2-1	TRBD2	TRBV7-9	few	TGTGCCAGCAGCTTAGCGCTGGGACTAGTCAATGAGCAGTTCTTC	CASSLALGLVNEQFF
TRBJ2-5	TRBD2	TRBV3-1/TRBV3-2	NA	TGTGCCAGCAGCCCAACTAGCGGGAGGGTGGAGACCCAGTACTTC	CASSPTSGRVETQYF
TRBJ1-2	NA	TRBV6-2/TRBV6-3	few	TGTGCCAGCAGCACCGGGAGACACACTGGCTACACCTTC	CASSTGRHTGYTF
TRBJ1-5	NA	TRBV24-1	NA	TGTGCCACCAGTGACTACGGTCAGCCCCAGCATTTT	CATSDYGQPQHF
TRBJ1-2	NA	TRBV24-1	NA	TGTGCCACCAGTGCTTCAGCTAACTATGGCTACACCTTC	CATSASANYGYTF
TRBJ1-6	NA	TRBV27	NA	TGTGCCAGCAGGTCGTCGACAGTTCGCAATAATTCACCCCTCCACTTT	CASRSSTVRNNSPLHF